Listed below are T cell receptor beta chains from one sample, sequenced in a study of blood T cell repertoires in COVID-19. The table came from immunoSEQ multiplex PCR; TCRdb's copy has only in-frame clones and leaves some out. Counted here are hundreds of thousands of clones, around nine tenths occurring once; the ten biggest clones make up about 7%. The sequenced sample was peripheral blood. These receptors all stem from a woman aged 55-69 years with COVID-19, enrolled during active disease. Both conserved end residues are part of each CDR3. D genes are given only for firm matches. Not every row has a clone size; where given, it reads once, few, many or a size class.

D	V	J	size	length	DNA	CDR3
.	TRBV5-1	TRBJ1-5	few	14	TGCGCCAGCAGCTTGACAGGGAGCAATCAGCCCCAGCATTTT	CASSLTGSNQPQHF
.	TRBV9	TRBJ1-1	.	13	TGTGCCAGCAGCGTAGGCGACGGGACTGAAGCTTTCTTT	CASSVGDGTEAFF
TRBD2	TRBV2	TRBJ2-7	few	14	TGTGCCAGCAGTGGGTCTAGCGGGGCCCTAAAGCAGTACTTC	CASSGSSGALKQYF
TRBD2	TRBV13	TRBJ2-1	.	14	TGTGCCAGCAGCCACGGGGGGGCCTACAATGAGCAGTTCTTC	CASSHGGAYNEQFF
.	TRBV18	TRBJ1-1	.	16	TGTGCCAGCTCACCACTGGCAGGGGCTGTTAGCACTGAAGCTTTCTTT	CASSPLAGAVSTEAFF
.	TRBV7-9	TRBJ2-1	.	11	TGTGCCAGCACCTACATTCGTGAGCAGTTCTTC	CASTYIREQFF
.	TRBV3-1/TRBV3-2	TRBJ2-5	once	14	TGTGCCAGCAGCCGCCCCGGGAGTCAAGAGACCCAGTACTTC	CASSRPGSQETQYF
TRBD1	TRBV7-3	TRBJ2-1	.	16	TGTGCCAGCAGCCGTAGTCAGGACAGGGCTGGCGATGAGCAGTTCTTC	CASSRSQDRAGDEQFF
TRBD1	TRBV12-5	TRBJ2-6	.	20	TGTGCTAGTGGTTTGTTCGAATCGGACAGGGGAGGAAGTGGGGCCAACGTCCTGACTTTC	CASGLFESDRGGSGANVLTF
.	TRBV9	TRBJ1-2	.	16	TGTGCCAGCAGCGCCGCGAGGGAATCATCAAACTATGGCTACACCTTC	CASSAARESSNYGYTF
.	TRBV6-2/TRBV6-3	TRBJ1-1	few	14	TGTGCCAGCAGTTACAGCGGGTTTGGCACTGAAGCTTTCTTT	CASSYSGFGTEAFF
TRBD2	TRBV11-3	TRBJ2-1	.	16	TGTGCCAGCAGCTTAAGTGGCGGGGGGCTCGACAATGAGCAGTTCTTC	CASSLSGGGLDNEQFF
.	TRBV12-2	TRBJ1-5	.	15	TGTGCAAGTCGCTTAGGAATTTCGGGCAATCAGCCCCAGCATTTT	CASRLGISGNQPQHF
.	TRBV6-1	TRBJ1-5	.	16	TGTGCCAGCAGCGAAGCCCACAGTTATAGCAATCAGCCCCAGCATTTT	CASSEAHSYSNQPQHF
TRBD1	TRBV28	TRBJ1-1	.	16	TGTGCCAGCAGTCCGAGACAGGGGATGAGGTATACTGAAGCTTTCTTT	CASSPRQGMRYTEAFF
.	TRBV12-5	TRBJ1-3	.	15	TGTGCTAGTGGTTTGGTAGCAAGTCAATTTCCCACCATATATTTT	CASGLVASQFPTIYF
TRBD1	TRBV5-1	TRBJ1-5	.	15	TGCGCCAGCAGCTTAACGACAGGGGGCAGTCAGCCCCAGCATTTT	CASSLTTGGSQPQHF
TRBD1	TRBV2	TRBJ1-5	few	17	TGTGCCAGCACCATCCGGGACAGGGGTGTCGCCGGTCAGCCCCAGCATTTT	CASTIRDRGVAGQPQHF
.	TRBV30	TRBJ2-7	.	11	TGTGCCTGGGGGGCGGGACACGAGCAGTACTTC	CAWGAGHEQYF
TRBD1	TRBV6-1	TRBJ2-7	few	15	TGTGCCAGCAGTGAAGCTGGGACAGGGGCGGACGAGCAGTACTTC	CASSEAGTGADEQYF
TRBD2	TRBV6-2/TRBV6-3	TRBJ2-7	.	18	TGTGCCAGCAGTTCGGACAGGCGGACTAGCGGGGGAATCTACGAGCAGTACTTC	CASSSDRRTSGGIYEQYF
.	TRBV18	TRBJ1-2	.	15	TGTGCCAGCTCAGAGATGGGGGCGGGTCGTCATGGCTACACCTTC	CASSEMGAGRHGYTF
.	TRBV7-9	TRBJ2-4	.	14	TGTGCCAGCAGCTTAGGACTACCCAGAAACATTCAGTACTTC	CASSLGLPRNIQYF
TRBD1	TRBV30	TRBJ1-6	.	15	TGTGCCTGGAGGACAGGGGGCTCCTATAATTCACCCCTCCACTTT	CAWRTGGSYNSPLHF
.	TRBV29-1	TRBJ1-1	.	12	TGCAGCGTTGAAGCCAGGAACACTGAAGCTTTCTTT	CSVEARNTEAFF
TRBD1	TRBV2	TRBJ1-5	.	13	TGTGCCAGCGGACAGGCGAACAATCAGCCCCAGCATTTT	CASGQANNQPQHF
.	TRBV7-3	TRBJ2-3	.	18	TGTGCCAGCAGCGCGGGTCGTCGCGCGGTAGGCGCCACAGATACGCAGTATTTT	CASSAGRRAVGATDTQYF
.	TRBV5-6	TRBJ2-7	.	14	TGTGCCAGCAGCCCGACTAGTTACCTTCGGGAGCAGTACTTC	CASSPTSYLREQYF
.	TRBV5-1	TRBJ1-5	.	14	TGCGCCAGCAGCTTGGTGTCAGGGGATCAGCCCCAGCATTTT	CASSLVSGDQPQHF
TRBD1	TRBV7-9	TRBJ1-3	.	16	TGTGCCAGCAGCTTAGTTGGACAGGGGGCTGGAAACACCATATATTTT	CASSLVGQGAGNTIYF
.	TRBV19	TRBJ1-2	.	15	TGTGCCAGTAGTAGCGCCCATGGGGGGTATTATGGCTACACCTTC	CASSSAHGGYYGYTF
.	TRBV5-1	TRBJ2-6	.	16	TGCGCCAGCAGCTTGGTGGGCAGGGCTGGGGCCAACGTCCTGACTTTC	CASSLVGRAGANVLTF
.	TRBV10-3	TRBJ1-2	few	15	TGTGCCTGTCGCCCTACAGGGAGCGTTAACTATGGCTACACCTTC	CACRPTGSVNYGYTF
.	TRBV3-1/TRBV3-2	TRBJ1-1	.	14	TGTGCCAGCAGCCAAGATGAGCTGAGGACTGAAGCTTTCTTT	CASSQDELRTEAFF
TRBD1	TRBV2	TRBJ1-1	.	19	TGTGCCACCACCCTCTTAGGGGGCAGGGGGCTTTTAATGAACACTGAAGCTTTCTTT	CATTLLGGRGLLMNTEAFF
.	TRBV1	TRBJ2-2	once	16	TGCACCACCACTCCTAGCGGGGGGCGCGGGAACGGGGAGCTGTTTTTT	CTTTPSGGRGNGELFF